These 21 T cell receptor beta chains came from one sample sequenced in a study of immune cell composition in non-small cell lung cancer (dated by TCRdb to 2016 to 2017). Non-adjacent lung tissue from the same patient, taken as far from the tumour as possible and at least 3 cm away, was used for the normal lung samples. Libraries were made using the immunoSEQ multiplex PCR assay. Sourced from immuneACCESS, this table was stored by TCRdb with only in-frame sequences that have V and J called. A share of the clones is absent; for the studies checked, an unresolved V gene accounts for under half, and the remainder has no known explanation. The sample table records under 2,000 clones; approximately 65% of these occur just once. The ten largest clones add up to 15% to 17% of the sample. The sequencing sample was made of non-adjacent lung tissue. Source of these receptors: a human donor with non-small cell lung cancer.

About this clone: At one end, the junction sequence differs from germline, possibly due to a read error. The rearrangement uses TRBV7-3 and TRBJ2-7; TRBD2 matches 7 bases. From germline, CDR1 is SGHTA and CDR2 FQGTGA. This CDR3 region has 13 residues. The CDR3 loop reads CASSLTGTNEQYF. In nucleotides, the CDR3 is TGTGCCAGCAGCCTAACCGGGACTAACGAGCAGTACTTC.

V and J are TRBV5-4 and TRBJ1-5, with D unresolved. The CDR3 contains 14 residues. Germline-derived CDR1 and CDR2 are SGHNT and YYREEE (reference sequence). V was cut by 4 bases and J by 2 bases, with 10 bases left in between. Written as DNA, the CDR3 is TGTGCCAGCAGCCCCCTAACCGGCAATCAGCCCCAGCATTTT. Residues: CASSPLTGNQPQHF.

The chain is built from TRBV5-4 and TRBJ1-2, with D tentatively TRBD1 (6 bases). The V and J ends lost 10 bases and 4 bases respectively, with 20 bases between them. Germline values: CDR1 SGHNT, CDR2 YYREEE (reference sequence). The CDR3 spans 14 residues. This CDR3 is CAGQTRDTTYGYTF. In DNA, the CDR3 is TGTGCCGGCCAAACCCGGGACACCACCTATGGCTACACCTTC.

This CDR3 reads CASSIGTGGEQYF. The CDR3 nucleotides read TGTGCCAGTAGTATCGGAACAGGGGGCGAGCAGTACTTC. The J gene is TRBJ2-7, the V gene TRBV19; TRBD1 matches at 8 bases. Germline CDR1 is LNHDA and CDR2 is SQIVND (reference sequence). The CDR3 is made up of 13 amino acids. Trimming removed 3 bases from V and 6 bases from J; junction bases left unmatched: 4.

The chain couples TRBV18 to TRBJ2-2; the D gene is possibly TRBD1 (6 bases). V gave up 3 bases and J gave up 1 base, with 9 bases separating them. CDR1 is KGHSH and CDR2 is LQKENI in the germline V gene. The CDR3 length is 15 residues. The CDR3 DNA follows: TGTGCCAGCTCACCCGGGACACTGAACACCGGGGAGCTGTTTTTT. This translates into CASSPGTLNTGELFF.

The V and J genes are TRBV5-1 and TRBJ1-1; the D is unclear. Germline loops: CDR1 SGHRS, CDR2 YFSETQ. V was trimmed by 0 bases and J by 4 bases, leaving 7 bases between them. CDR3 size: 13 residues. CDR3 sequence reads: CASSLAVSTEAFF. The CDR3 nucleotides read TGCGCCAGCAGCTTGGCGGTCTCCACTGAAGCTTTCTTT.

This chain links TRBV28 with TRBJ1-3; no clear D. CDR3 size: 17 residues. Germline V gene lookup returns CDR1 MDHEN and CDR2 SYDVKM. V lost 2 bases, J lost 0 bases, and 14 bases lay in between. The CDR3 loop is CASSLSPGYLSGNTIYF. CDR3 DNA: TGTGCCAGCAGTTTAAGTCCGGGATACCTCTCTGGAAACACCATATATTTT.

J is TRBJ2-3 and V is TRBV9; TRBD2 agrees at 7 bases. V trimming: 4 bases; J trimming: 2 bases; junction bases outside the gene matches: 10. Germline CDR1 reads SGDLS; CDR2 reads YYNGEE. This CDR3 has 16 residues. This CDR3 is CASSHPRLADTDTQYF. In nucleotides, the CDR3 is TGTGCCAGCAGCCACCCGCGACTAGCAGACACAGATACGCAGTATTTT.

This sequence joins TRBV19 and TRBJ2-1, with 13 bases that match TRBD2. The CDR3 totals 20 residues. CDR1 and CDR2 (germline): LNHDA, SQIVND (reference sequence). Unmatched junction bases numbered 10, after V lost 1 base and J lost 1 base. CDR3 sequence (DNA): TGTGCCAGTAGTATAGGTCGACTAGCGGGGGGTAGAGGGTCCTACAATGAGCAGTTCTTC. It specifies CASSIGRLAGGRGSYNEQFF.

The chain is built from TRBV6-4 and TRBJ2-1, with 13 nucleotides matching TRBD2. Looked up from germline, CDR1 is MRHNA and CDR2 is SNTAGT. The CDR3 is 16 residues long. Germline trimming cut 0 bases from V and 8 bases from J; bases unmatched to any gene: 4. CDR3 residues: CASSDSGTSGKDEQFF. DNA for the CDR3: TGTGCCAGCAGTGACTCTGGGACTAGCGGGAAGGATGAGCAGTTCTTC.

The CDR3 DNA follows: TGTGCCAGTAGGGCACCGACAGGGGCGGCTTATAATTCACCCCTCCACTTT. This encodes CASRAPTGAAYNSPLHF. V usage is TRBV19 and J usage is TRBJ1-6, with TRBD1 matching over 8 bases. Germline-derived CDR1 and CDR2 are LNHDA and SQIVND (reference sequence). The CDR3 extends over 17 amino acids. With 6 bases clipped from V and 4 bases from J, the junction kept 11 bases outside the gene matches.

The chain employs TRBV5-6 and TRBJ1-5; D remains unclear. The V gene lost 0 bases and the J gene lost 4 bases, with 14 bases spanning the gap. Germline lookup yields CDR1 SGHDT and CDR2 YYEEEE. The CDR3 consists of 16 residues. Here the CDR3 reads CASSLGAGGGNQPQHF. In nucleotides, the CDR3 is TGTGCCAGCAGCTTGGGAGCGGGAGGTGGAAATCAGCCCCAGCATTTT.

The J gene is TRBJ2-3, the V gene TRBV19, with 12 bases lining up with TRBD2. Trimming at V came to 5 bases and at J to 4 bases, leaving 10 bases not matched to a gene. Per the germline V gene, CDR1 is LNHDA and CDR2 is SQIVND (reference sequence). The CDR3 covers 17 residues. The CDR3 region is CASSPQRLAGVADTQYF. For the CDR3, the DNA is TGTGCCAGTAGTCCTCAGAGACTAGCGGGAGTCGCAGATACGCAGTATTTT.

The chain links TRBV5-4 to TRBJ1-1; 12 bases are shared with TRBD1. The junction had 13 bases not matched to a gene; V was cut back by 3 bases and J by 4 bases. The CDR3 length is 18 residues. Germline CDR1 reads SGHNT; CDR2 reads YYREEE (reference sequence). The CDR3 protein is CASSSGPGQGARSTEAFF. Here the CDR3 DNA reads TGTGCCAGCAGCTCCGGACCGGGACAGGGGGCGCGTAGCACTGAAGCTTTCTTT.

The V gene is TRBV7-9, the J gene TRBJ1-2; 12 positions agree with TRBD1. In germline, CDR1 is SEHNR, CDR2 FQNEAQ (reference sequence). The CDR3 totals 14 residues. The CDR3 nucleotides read TGTGCTCTCGGGACAGGGGGCTTGAGCTATGGCTACACCTTC. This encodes CALGTGGLSYGYTF.

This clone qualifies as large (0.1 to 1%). CDR3 protein: CASSLTGGRLSDGELFF. CDR3 bases: TGTGCCAGCAGTTTAACGGGGGGGCGCCTCTCGGACGGGGAGCTGTTTTTT. The J gene is TRBJ2-2, the V gene TRBV28, with 8 bases matching TRBD2. The CDR3 spans 17 residues. Losses at the gene ends were 2 bases for V and 7 bases for J; bases not matched to a gene: 12. The germline gives CDR1 MDHEN, CDR2 SYDVKM.

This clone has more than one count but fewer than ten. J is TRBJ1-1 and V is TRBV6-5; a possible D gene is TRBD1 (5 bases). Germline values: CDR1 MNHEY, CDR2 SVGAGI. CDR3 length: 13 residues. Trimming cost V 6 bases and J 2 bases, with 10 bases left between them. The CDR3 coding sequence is TGTGCCAGCAGCCCCAGGGTTAACACTGAAGCTTTCTTT. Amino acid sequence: CASSPRVNTEAFF.

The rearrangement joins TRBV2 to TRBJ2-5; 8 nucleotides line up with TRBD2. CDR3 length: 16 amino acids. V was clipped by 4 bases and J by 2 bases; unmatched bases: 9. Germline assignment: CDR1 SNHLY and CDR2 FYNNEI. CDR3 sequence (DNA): TGTGCCAGCAGTGGATTCGGGGGCGGGGGGCAAGAGACCCAGTACTTC. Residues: CASSGFGGGGQETQYF.

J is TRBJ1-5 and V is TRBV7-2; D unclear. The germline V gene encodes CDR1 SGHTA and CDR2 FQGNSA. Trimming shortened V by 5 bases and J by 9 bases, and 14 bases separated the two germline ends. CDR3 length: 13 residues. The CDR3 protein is CASSPGGLGPQHF. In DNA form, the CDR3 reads TGTGCCAGCAGCCCCGGAGGCCTAGGGCCCCAGCATTTT.

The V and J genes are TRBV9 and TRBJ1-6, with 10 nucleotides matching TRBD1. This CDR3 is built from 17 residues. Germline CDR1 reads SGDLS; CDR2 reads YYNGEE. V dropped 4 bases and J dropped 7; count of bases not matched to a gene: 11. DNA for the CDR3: TGTGCCAGCAGCTCTCCTCGGACAGGGGGAGTAAATTCACCCCTCCACTTT. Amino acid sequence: CASSSPRTGGVNSPLHF.

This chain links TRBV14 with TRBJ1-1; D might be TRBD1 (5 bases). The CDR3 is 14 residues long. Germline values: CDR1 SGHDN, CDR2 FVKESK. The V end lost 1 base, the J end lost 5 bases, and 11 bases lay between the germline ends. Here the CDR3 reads CASSQVVGRTEAFF. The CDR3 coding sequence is TGTGCCAGCAGCCAAGTGGTGGGGCGAACTGAAGCTTTCTTT.